The rows below give T cell receptor beta chains drawn from one sample of a study of vaccination effects on CD4 cells after COVID-19. These receptors' targets are unknown. Assay used: immunoSEQ multiplex PCR; TCRdb lists only in-frame clones, some missing. The sample contains tens of thousands of clones, roughly 70% of which appear only once. Material: CD4+ T cells from PBMCs cultured with HCoV-OC43 spike peptides, obtained before COVID-19 vaccination. The receptor source for this set is a human donor who received a COVID-19 vaccine. The CDR3 runs from the conserved cysteine through the conserved F or W. The D gene is left open where the match is weak. A clone size is listed for some rows: how often the clone was seen (once, few, many), or a class if it is expanded.

- | - | TRBJ2-1 | TRBV7-3 | CASSFSGNNEQFF | TGTGCCAGCAGCTTCTCCGGGAACAATGAGCAGTTCTTC
- | - | TRBJ2-3 | TRBV5-8 | CASPSRLPTDTQYF | TGTGCCAGCCCCTCACGACTACCCACAGATACGCAGTATTTT
- | few | TRBJ1-3 | TRBV2 | CASSASPGNTIYF | TGTGCCAGCAGTGCTTCTCCCGGAAACACCATATATTTT
- | - | TRBJ2-2 | TRBV29-1 | CSVGPSGGLSTGELFF | TGCAGCGTTGGTCCATCTGGGGGACTCTCCACCGGGGAGCTGTTTTTT
- | - | TRBJ1-4 | TRBV2 | CASIGGDVGAANEKLFF | TGTGCCAGCATTGGAGGGGACGTCGGTGCAGCTAATGAAAAACTGTTTTTT
- | few | TRBJ2-3 | TRBV7-2 | CASSFRGPPLFVTDTQYF | TGTGCCAGCAGCTTTAGGGGCCCGCCTTTATTCGTCACAGATACGCAGTATTTT
- | few | TRBJ2-5 | TRBV14 | CASRSETQYF | TGTGCCAGCAGGTCAGAGACCCAGTACTTC
- | - | TRBJ1-5 | TRBV19 | CASSTYRDISNQPQHF | TGTGCCAGTAGTACCTACAGGGACATTAGCAATCAGCCCCAGCATTTT
- | once | TRBJ2-5 | TRBV6-5 | CASSWMESETQYF | TGTGCCAGCAGTTGGATGGAGTCGGAGACCCAGTACTTC
TRBD1 | - | TRBJ2-3 | TRBV24-1 | CATTGQGKTDTQYF | TGTGCCACCACTGGACAGGGAAAAACAGATACGCAGTATTTT
- | - | TRBJ1-1 | TRBV3-1/TRBV3-2 | CASSHGRGWAFF | TGTGCCAGCAGCCATGGCAGGGGTTGGGCTTTCTTT
- | - | TRBJ1-4 | TRBV19 | CASGRGTNEKLFF | TGTGCCAGCGGGCGGGGAACTAATGAAAAACTGTTTTTT
- | - | TRBJ2-5 | TRBV9 | CASSVLGGHQETQYF | TGTGCCAGCAGCGTATTGGGCGGACACCAAGAGACCCAGTACTTC
- | few | TRBJ2-2 | TRBV7-3 | CASSPGQNTGELFF | TGTGCCAGCAGCCCGGGACAGAACACCGGGGAGCTGTTTTTT
TRBD1 | - | TRBJ2-5 | TRBV30 | CAWSPGQGDQETQYF | TGTGCCTGGAGTCCCGGACAGGGGGACCAAGAGACCCAGTACTTC
- | - | TRBJ1-2 | TRBV3-1/TRBV3-2 | CASSLRDTSYYGYTF | TGTGCCAGCAGCCTCCGGGACACCTCATACTATGGCTACACCTTC
TRBD1 | few | TRBJ1-5 | TRBV5-6 | CASSLWDRVNQPQHF | TGTGCCAGCAGCTTGTGGGACAGGGTAAATCAGCCCCAGCATTTT
TRBD2 | - | TRBJ2-3 | TRBV5-6 | CASSPPRGGAESTDTQYF | TGTGCCAGCAGCCCACCCCGCGGGGGGGCCGAAAGCACAGATACGCAGTATTTT
TRBD2 | - | TRBJ2-1 | TRBV9 | CASSPELATHEQFF | TGTGCCAGCAGCCCCGAACTAGCGACCCATGAGCAGTTCTTC
TRBD1 | - | TRBJ1-1 | TRBV10-2 | CASRETGRNTEAFF | TGCGCCAGCAGGGAGACAGGGAGGAACACTGAAGCTTTCTTT
- | - | TRBJ1-6 | TRBV7-2 | CASSRDRRGNSPLHF | TGTGCCAGCAGCCGCGACAGGAGAGGTAATTCACCCCTCCACTTT
- | - | TRBJ1-1 | TRBV30 | CAWSVNFGGTAFF | TGTGCCTGGAGTGTTAATTTCGGGGGAACGGCTTTCTTT
TRBD1 | - | TRBJ1-5 | TRBV6-5 | CASSSSDRVGQPQHF | TGTGCCAGCAGTTCTTCCGACAGGGTAGGGCAGCCCCAGCATTTT
- | - | TRBJ1-6 | TRBV2 | CASRDIGSPLHF | TGTGCCAGCAGGGACATTGGGTCACCCCTCCACTTT
TRBD1 | - | TRBJ2-3 | TRBV6-4 | CASSRDRGADTQYF | TGTGCCAGCAGTCGGGACAGGGGCGCAGATACGCAGTATTTT
TRBD1 | - | TRBJ2-5 | TRBV5-1 | CASRYAGTGVFQETQYF | TGCGCCAGCAGGTACGCCGGGACAGGGGTTTTCCAAGAGACCCAGTACTTC
- | - | TRBJ2-2 | TRBV7-3 | CASSLRSGTNTGELFF | TGTGCCAGCAGCTTGAGGTCAGGGACGAACACCGGGGAGCTGTTTTTT
- | - | TRBJ1-3 | TRBV19 | CASSKISGNTIYF | TGTGCCAGTAGCAAAATCTCTGGAAACACCATATATTTT
- | few | TRBJ2-3 | TRBV4-1 | CASRSGTSLDTQYF | TGCGCCAGCCGTTCCGGGACGTCATTAGATACGCAGTATTTT
- | - | TRBJ1-4 | TRBV14 | CASSRFRGEKLFF | TGTGCCAGCAGTCGTTTCAGGGGAGAAAAACTGTTTTTT
TRBD1 | few | TRBJ1-4 | TRBV4-3 | CASSQGQGAYEKLFF | TGCGCCAGCAGCCAAGGACAGGGGGCTTATGAAAAACTGTTTTTT
TRBD2 | - | TRBJ2-1 | TRBV6-2/TRBV6-3 | CASSYRRGAENEQFF | TGTGCCAGCAGTTACAGGCGGGGGGCGGAAAATGAGCAGTTCTTC
- | - | TRBJ2-4 | TRBV5-1 | CASSKTTGHAAIQYF | TGCGCCAGCAGCAAAACAACGGGACACGCCGCCATTCAGTACTTC
TRBD2 | - | TRBJ2-5 | TRBV2 | CASSGAPAGGGETQYF | TGTGCCAGCAGTGGCGCCCCAGCGGGGGGAGGTGAGACCCAGTACTTC
TRBD2 | few | TRBJ2-1 | TRBV19 | CASTTLAGGRNEQFF | TGTGCCAGTACAACACTAGCGGGGGGTAGGAATGAGCAGTTCTTC
TRBD2 | - | TRBJ2-3 | TRBV14 | CASSQGGTGGTLYTQYF | TGTGCCAGCAGCCAAGGGGGTACCGGGGGGACGTTGTATACGCAGTATTTT
- | - | TRBJ2-5 | TRBV5-1 | CASSMPGEETQYF | TGCGCCAGCAGCATGCCGGGAGAAGAGACCCAGTACTTC
TRBD1 | few | TRBJ1-3 | TRBV18 | CASSQGQGGTGNTIYF | TGTGCCAGCTCACAAGGACAGGGGGGAACTGGAAACACCATATATTTT
TRBD1 | - | TRBJ2-2 | TRBV7-8 | CASSSGTGQTGELFF | TGTGCCAGCAGCTCTGGGACAGGGCAAACCGGGGAGCTGTTTTTT
TRBD1 | few | TRBJ2-1 | TRBV18 | CASSHGQVYNEQFF | TGTGCCAGCTCACACGGACAGGTCTACAATGAGCAGTTCTTC